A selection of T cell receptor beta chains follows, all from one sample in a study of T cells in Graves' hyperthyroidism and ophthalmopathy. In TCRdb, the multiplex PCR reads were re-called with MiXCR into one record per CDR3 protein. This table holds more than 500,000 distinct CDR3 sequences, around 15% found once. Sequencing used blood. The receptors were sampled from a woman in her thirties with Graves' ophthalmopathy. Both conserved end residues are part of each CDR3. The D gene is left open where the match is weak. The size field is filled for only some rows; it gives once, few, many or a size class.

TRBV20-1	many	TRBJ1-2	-	TGCAGTGCGCCGTCTGGGGTGGATGGCTACACCTTC	CSAPSGVDGYTF
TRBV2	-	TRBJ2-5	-	TGTGCCACCCGGCAGGAGACCCAGTACTTC	CATRQETQYF
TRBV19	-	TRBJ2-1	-	TGTGCCAGTAGTCAGCAGGGTAGATCCTACAATGAGCAGTTCTTC	CASSQQGRSYNEQFF
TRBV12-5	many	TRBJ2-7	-	TGTGCTAGTGGTTTGGCTGGGACATTTTCCTCCTACGAGCAGTACTTC	CASGLAGTFSSYEQYF
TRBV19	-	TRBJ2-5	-	TGTGCCAGTAGTATTTGGGCAGGGCATCAAGAGACCCAGTACTTC	CASSIWAGHQETQYF
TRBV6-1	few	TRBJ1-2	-	TGTGCTTCAGCAGGGACGGGGGGGAACTATGGCTACACCTTC	CASAGTGGNYGYTF
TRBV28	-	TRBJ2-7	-	TGTGCCAGCTCACCACCCGGCAGGGGGGGGGGCGAGCAGTACTTC	CASSPPGRGGGEQYF
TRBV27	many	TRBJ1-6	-	TGTGCCAGCAGTTTAGGACAGTCTCGTTCACCCCTCCACTTT	CASSLGQSRSPLHF
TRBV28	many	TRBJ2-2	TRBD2	TGTGCCAGCAGTTTCGGGACTTTAAGCGGGAGGCGAGGCGGGGAGCTGTTTTTT	CASSFGTLSGRRGGELFF
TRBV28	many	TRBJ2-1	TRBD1	TGTGCCAGCACCTCCCAGGGGGCCAATGAGCAGTTCTTC	CASTSQGANEQFF
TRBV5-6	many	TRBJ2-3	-	TGTGCCAGCAGCTTGATCCCCAGCCCAGATACGCAGTATTTT	CASSLIPSPDTQYF
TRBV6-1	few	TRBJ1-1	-	TGTGCCAGCAGTGAATTTACCCGCGTTCGTACTGAAGCTTTCTTT	CASSEFTRVRTEAFF
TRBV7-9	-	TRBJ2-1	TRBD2	TGTGCCAGCAGCTTAGGGGCTCTAGCGGGCCTTTACAATGAGCAGTTCTTC	CASSLGALAGLYNEQFF
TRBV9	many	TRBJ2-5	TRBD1	TGTGCCAGCAGCGCAGGACAGGAATCCCAAGAGACCCAGTACTTC	CASSAGQESQETQYF
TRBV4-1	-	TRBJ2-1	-	TGCGCCAGCAGCCAAGTTGGAGGGGTCAATGAGCAGTTCTTC	CASSQVGGVNEQFF
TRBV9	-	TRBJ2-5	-	TGTGCCAGCAGCGTATCAAGCAGGGGACCAGGGACCCAGTACTTC	CASSVSSRGPGTQYF
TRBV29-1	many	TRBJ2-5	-	TGCAGCGTTGAATTGATTCAAGGCCCCAAGCGGGAGACCCAGTACTTC	CSVELIQGPKRETQYF
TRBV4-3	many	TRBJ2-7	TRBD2	TGCGCCAGCAGCCAAGGGGTCGGGCTAGCGGGCTACTACGAGCAGTACTTC	CASSQGVGLAGYYEQYF
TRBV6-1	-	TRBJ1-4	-	TGTGCCAGCAGGCCAGGGGTGCCGGATGAAAAACTGTTTTTT	CASRPGVPDEKLFF
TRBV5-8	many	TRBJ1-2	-	TGTGCCAGCAGCTTGGACACCCGGCGAGCTAACTATGGCTACACCTTC	CASSLDTRRANYGYTF
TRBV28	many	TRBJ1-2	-	TGTGCCAGCAGTTTTTTACTCCATGGCTACACCTTC	CASSFLLHGYTF
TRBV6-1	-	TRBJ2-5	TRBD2	TGTGCCAGCAGACTGACTAGCGGGAGTGAGACCCAGTACTTC	CASRLTSGSETQYF
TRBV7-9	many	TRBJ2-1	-	TGTGCCAGCAGCAAGGACTGGGGCAATGAGCAGTTCTTC	CASSKDWGNEQFF
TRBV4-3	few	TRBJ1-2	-	TGCGCCAGCAGCCAAGTACAGGCGAATGGCTACACCTTC	CASSQVQANGYTF
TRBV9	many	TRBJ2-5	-	TGTGCCAGCAGCTCATCCCGGGACACCCAAGAGACCCAGTACTTC	CASSSSRDTQETQYF
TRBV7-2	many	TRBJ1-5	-	TGTGCCAGCAGCTTAGACGCTGGCCCTAATCAGCCCCAGCATTTT	CASSLDAGPNQPQHF
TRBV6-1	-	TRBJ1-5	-	TGTGCCAGCCGGGGGGCATGGGGGCGGGGAGGAAGCAATCAGCCCCAGCATTTT	CASRGAWGRGGSNQPQHF
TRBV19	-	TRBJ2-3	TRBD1	TGTGCCAGTAGTATCAGGAGGGACAGGGGGCAATCTAATACGCAGTATTTT	CASSIRRDRGQSNTQYF
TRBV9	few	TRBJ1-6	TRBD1	TGTGCCAGCAGCGTAGGGACAGGGAATTCACCCCTCCACTTT	CASSVGTGNSPLHF
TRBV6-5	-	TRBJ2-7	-	TGTGCCAGCAGTTATTCCGGGGCCCGGACGGACGAGCGGTACTTC	CASSYSGARTDERYF
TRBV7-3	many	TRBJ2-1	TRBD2	TGTGCCAGCAGCACCCCGACTAGCGGGAACGGTAATGAGCAGTTCTTC	CASSTPTSGNGNEQFF
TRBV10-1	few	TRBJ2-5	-	TGCGCCAGCAGTGAAGGCGGATTGAACCAAGAGACCCAGTACTTC	CASSEGGLNQETQYF
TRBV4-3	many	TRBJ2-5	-	TGCGCCAGCAGCCAAGGTCCCGGGGAGACCCAGTACTTC	CASSQGPGETQYF
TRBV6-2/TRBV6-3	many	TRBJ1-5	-	TGTGCCAGCAGTTACACGGCAGGGGAACAGCCCCAGCATTTT	CASSYTAGEQPQHF
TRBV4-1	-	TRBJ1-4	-	TGCGCCAGCAGCCAAGACTGGGGCTTTGGGGGTAACGAAAAACTGTTTTTT	CASSQDWGFGGNEKLFF
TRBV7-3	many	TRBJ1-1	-	TGTGCCAGCAGCTCCCCGCCCAACATGAACACTGAAGCTTTCTTT	CASSSPPNMNTEAFF
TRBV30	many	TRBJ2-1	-	TGTGCCTGGAGTCCAGTGAATGAGCAGTTCTTC	CAWSPVNEQFF
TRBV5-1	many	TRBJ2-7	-	TGCGCCAGCAGCTTGGGGCAGGAAGTTAGCTACGAGCAGTACTTC	CASSLGQEVSYEQYF
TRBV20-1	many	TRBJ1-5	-	TGCAGTGCTAGAACATCAGGGAGGGGTAGCAATCAGCCCCAGCATTTT	CSARTSGRGSNQPQHF
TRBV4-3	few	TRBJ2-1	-	TGCGCCAGCAGCCAAGATGTAAAGACCCACAATGAGCAGTTCTTC	CASSQDVKTHNEQFF
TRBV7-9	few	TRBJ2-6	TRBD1	TGTGCCAGCAGCCTGACAGGGGCCGGCTCTGGGGCCAACGTCCTGACTTTC	CASSLTGAGSGANVLTF
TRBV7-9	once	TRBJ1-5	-	TGTGCCAGCAGCCACGGAATCAATCGGCCCCAGCATTTT	CASSHGINRPQHF
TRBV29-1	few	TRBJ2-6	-	TGCAGCGTTGATGGCGAAACTGGGGCCAACGTCCTGACTTTC	CSVDGETGANVLTF
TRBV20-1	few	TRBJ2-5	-	TGCAGTGCCCTCTCCCCATGGCGGGCCCTTACTCAAGAGACCCAGTACTTC	CSALSPWRALTQETQYF
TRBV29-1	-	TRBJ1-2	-	TGCAGCGTTCCCCAGGAGGGGAGATATGGCTACACCTTC	CSVPQEGRYGYTF
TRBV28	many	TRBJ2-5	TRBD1	TGTGCCACGCAGGGGGTCGGAGAGACCCAGTACTTC	CATQGVGETQYF
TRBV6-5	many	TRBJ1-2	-	TGTGCCAGCAGTTACTCGAACTCAGGACCCTATGGCTACACCTTC	CASSYSNSGPYGYTF
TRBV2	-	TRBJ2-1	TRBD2	TGTGCCAGCAAAACGACCCCGCCACTAGCGAGCTCCTACAATGAGCAGTTCTTC	CASKTTPPLASSYNEQFF